Shown below are 8 T cell receptor beta chains from a single sample sequenced in a study of blood T cell repertoires in COVID-19. Profiling relied on immunoSEQ multiplex PCR, and the TCRdb table lists in-frame clones only, not all of them. The sample holds 75,000 to 90,000 clones, about 92% seen once. Sequencing was carried out using peripheral blood. The receptor set was obtained from a man younger than 35 with COVID-19, enrolled during active disease.

The chain uses TRBV28 and TRBJ1-2; D is possibly TRBD1 (5 bases). The V and J ends lost 4 bases and 4 bases respectively, with 16 bases between them. The CDR3 runs 15 residues. CDR1 and CDR2 from the germline V gene are MDHEN and SYDVKM. The CDR3 coding sequence is TGTGCCAGCAGTTCGCTGGGAGGGGCCTCCTATGGCTACACCTTC. Amino acid sequence: CASSSLGGASYGYTF.

V and J are TRBV6-1 and TRBJ2-7; 12 nucleotides line up with TRBD2. The V gene's germline CDR1 is MNHNS and CDR2 SASEGT. The CDR3 has 16 residues. The ends lost 2 bases at V and 6 bases at J; junction bases unmatched: 8. The CDR3 sequence is CASSETLAGGPGEQYF. CDR3 coding DNA: TGTGCCAGCAGTGAAACGCTAGCGGGAGGGCCCGGCGAGCAGTACTTC.

The V gene is TRBV27, the J gene TRBJ1-2; D remains ambiguous. Germline V gene lookup returns CDR1 MNHEY and CDR2 SMNVEV (reference sequence). This CDR3 region has 13 residues. Trimming left V 5 bases short and J 2 bases short, with 9 bases between. CDR3 sequence (DNA): TGTGCCAGCAGTCTACGGGAAAACTATGGCTACACCTTC. It codes for CASSLRENYGYTF.

The CDR3 nucleotides are TGTGCCAGCAGCCCCACCCGACTAGCGGGAGGGCCGAAGGACGAGCAGTACTTC. Protein sequence: CASSPTRLAGGPKDEQYF. The gene calls are TRBV7-8 and TRBJ2-7, with 14 bases matching TRBD2. In germline, CDR1 is SGHVS, CDR2 FQNEAQ. The CDR3 spans 18 residues. V lost 5 bases and J lost 5; bases outside the gene matches: 14. The complete variable domain, with remaining parts taken from reference TRBV7-8 and TRBJ2-7, reads GAGVSQSPRYKVAKRGQDVALRCDPISGHVSLFWYQQALGQGPEFLTYFQNEAQLDKSGLPSDRFFAERPEGSVSTLKIQRTQQEDSAVYLCASSPTRLAGGPKDEQYFGPGTRLTVT.

The gene calls are TRBV4-1 and TRBJ2-7; D is possibly TRBD2 (5 bases). V was trimmed by 4 bases and J by 0 bases, leaving 7 bases between them. The CDR3 runs 13 residues. The germline V gene has CDR1 MGHRA and CDR2 YSYEKL. The CDR3 reads CASSPGSSYEQYF. The CDR3 nucleotides are TGCGCCAGCAGCCCGGGGAGCTCCTACGAGCAGTACTTC.

This clone was observed a single time. The chain combines TRBV5-4 with TRBJ2-3; 7 bases map to TRBD1. Germline CDR1 reads SGHNT; CDR2 reads YYREEE (reference sequence). CDR3 length: 14 amino acids. J was trimmed by 6 bases and V by 2 bases; bases with no gene match: 6. The CDR3 region is CASSLDRVGDTQYF. The CDR3 region has the DNA TGTGCCAGCAGCTTAGACAGGGTGGGGGATACGCAGTATTTT.

V gene TRBV6-5 combines with J gene TRBJ2-2, with D hard to call. Per the germline V gene, CDR1 is MNHEY and CDR2 is SVGAGI. The CDR3 is 12 residues long. Trimming shortened V by 1 base and J by 7 bases, and 4 bases separated the two germline ends. CDR3 sequence: CASSYYGGELFF. For the CDR3, the DNA is TGTGCCAGCAGTTACTACGGCGGGGAGCTGTTTTTT.

This clone is a singleton in its sample. The CDR3 loop reads CASSLFFGLAGGKPYEQYF. CDR3 bases: TGCGCCAGCAGCTTGTTTTTTGGACTAGCGGGAGGCAAACCCTACGAGCAGTACTTC. The V gene is TRBV5-1, the J gene TRBJ2-7, with 14 bases identical to TRBD2. Unmatched junction bases numbered 11, after V lost 1 base and J lost 2 bases. Germline CDR1 and CDR2: SGHRS and YFSETQ. The CDR3 consists of 19 residues.